Listed below are T cell receptor beta chains from one sample, sequenced in a study of cytomegalovirus exposure and HLA in healthy donors. Method: immunoSEQ multiplex PCR; TCRdb's copy keeps in-frame clones and lacks some. The sample holds roughly 180,000 clones, approximately 88% seen once. Sequenced material: PBMCs. The receptor set was obtained from a man younger than 35 in good health and CMV-seropositive. Each CDR3 is given with its conserved first and last residue. A D gene is named only where the DNA matches it firmly. Rows give clone size only sometimes, using once, few, many, or a class for an expanded clone.

>TRBJ2-3|17|TRBD2|TRBV27|once
TGTGCCAGCAGTTTATATGGGCGGGAGGGCCTCTCAGATACGCAGTATTTT
CASSLYGREGLSDTQYF
>TRBJ1-2|14|-|TRBV30|-
TGTGCCTGGAGCCCTGGACAGCTTAACTATGGCTACACCTTC
CAWSPGQLNYGYTF
>TRBJ2-1|16|TRBD1|TRBV25-1|-
TGTGCCAGCAGTGAAGAGACAGGGCTTATCTACAATGAGCAGTTCTTC
CASSEETGLIYNEQFF
>TRBJ2-7|13|-|TRBV5-1|-
TGCGCCAGCACCGGACAGAGCTCCTACGAGCAGTACTTC
CASTGQSSYEQYF
>TRBJ1-5|15|-|TRBV6-5|-
TGTGCCAGCAGAAAAGGGAGGGTGGGCATCACTCCCCAGCATTTT
CASRKGRVGITPQHF
>TRBJ2-2|15|-|TRBV9|-
TGTGCCAGCAGCGTAGGCAGTTCGAACACCGGGGAGCTGTTTTTT
CASSVGSSNTGELFF
>TRBJ1-1|13|-|TRBV29-1|once
TGCAGCGTTGCCCGCGTATTGAACACTGAAGCTTTCTTT
CSVARVLNTEAFF
>TRBJ2-1|13|TRBD1|TRBV6-1|-
TGTGCCAGCACCCCGGACAGGGGTCTTGAGCAGTTCTTC
CASTPDRGLEQFF
>TRBJ2-5|13|TRBD2|TRBV2|-
TGTGCCGGGACTATACGCCTCCGAGAGACCCAGTACTTC
CAGTIRLRETQYF
>TRBJ1-1|16|-|TRBV30|-
TGTGCCTGGACCCCCCTGAGGTGGAGTCCGAACACTGAAGCTTTCTTT
CAWTPLRWSPNTEAFF
>TRBJ2-5|16|-|TRBV28|-
TGTGCCACTCAGAGTAATGTCGGGAGATTTAGAGAGACCCAGTACTTC
CATQSNVGRFRETQYF
>TRBJ2-7|15|TRBD2|TRBV5-1|-
TGCGCCAGCAGCACTGGCGGGAGCGCCTCCTACGAGCAGTACTTC
CASSTGGSASYEQYF
>TRBJ2-5|15|TRBD1|TRBV7-2|-
TGTGCCAGCAGCTTACTGGGACAGAGAGAAGAGACCCAGTACTTC
CASSLLGQREETQYF
>TRBJ2-3|14|TRBD2|TRBV7-9|-
TGTGCCAGCAGCCTAACTAGCGGGAGAGATACGCAGTATTTT
CASSLTSGRDTQYF
>TRBJ1-5|15|TRBD1|TRBV6-5|-
TGTGCCAGCAGCCCGACAGGGGGCGGATATCAGCCCCAGCATTTT
CASSPTGGGYQPQHF
>TRBJ2-3|14|-|TRBV29-1|-
TGCAGCGTTGCGGCGCAGGCTGGCTCAGATACGCAGTATTTT
CSVAAQAGSDTQYF
>TRBJ2-5|14|-|TRBV7-2|-
TGTGCCAGCAGCTGGAGTAACTCACAAGAGACCCAGTACTTC
CASSWSNSQETQYF
>TRBJ1-1|15|TRBD1|TRBV6-5|-
TGTGCCAGCAGCGCCCCGGACAGGGGGAGGGCTGAAGCTTTCTTT
CASSAPDRGRAEAFF
>TRBJ2-2|15|-|TRBV7-2|few
TGTGCCAGCAGCCCCCAAGCCGCGAACACCGGGGAGCTGTTTTTT
CASSPQAANTGELFF
>TRBJ2-1|10|-|TRBV28|-
TGTGCCAGCAGTGGCTCGGAGCAGTTCTTC
CASSGSEQFF
>TRBJ2-7|14|TRBD2|TRBV7-2|-
TGTGCCAGCAGCCAGTTGGGGACTATTCGCGAGCAGTACTTC
CASSQLGTIREQYF
>TRBJ2-7|14|-|TRBV7-9|-
TGTGCCAGCAGCTTAATCCGACGGGTGGGCGAGCAGTACTTC
CASSLIRRVGEQYF
>TRBJ1-3|15|-|TRBV28|-
TGTGCCAGCAGTGGAGGGATTTCGGCCGGAAACACCATATATTTT
CASSGGISAGNTIYF
>TRBJ2-1|16|TRBD2|TRBV27|-
TGTGCCAGCAGTTCCCCCTCCAGCGGGGGTGGGAATGAGCAGTTCTTC
CASSSPSSGGGNEQFF
>TRBJ1-5|13|-|TRBV5-5|-
TGTGCCAGCAGCTTATCGTCTTTACAGCCCCAGCATTTT
CASSLSSLQPQHF
>TRBJ2-3|13|TRBD1|TRBV19|few
TGTGCCAGTAGTATGAGTGGGACAGACACGCAGTATTTT
CASSMSGTDTQYF
>TRBJ1-2|17|-|TRBV1|-
TGCACCAGCAGCCTAACCCCCGCGGGGAATGGACTTTATGGCTACACCTTC
CTSSLTPAGNGLYGYTF
>TRBJ2-5|15|TRBD2|TRBV7-6|-
TGTGCCAGCAGCTTAGTTAACGCGGGGGGAGAGACCCAGTACTTC
CASSLVNAGGETQYF
>TRBJ2-1|16|TRBD2|TRBV4-1|-
TGCGCCAGCAGCCCAGCGGGAGGGGGGGTTTACAATGAGCAGTTCTTC
CASSPAGGGVYNEQFF
>TRBJ2-2|12|-|TRBV30|-
TGTGCCTGGGAACCCCTAGGCGGGGAGCTGTTTTTT
CAWEPLGGELFF
>TRBJ2-1|16|TRBD2|TRBV27|-
TGTGCCAGCAGTTTATTAGGCCTAGCGGGGCCTAATGAGCAGTTCTTC
CASSLLGLAGPNEQFF
>TRBJ2-3|17|-|TRBV5-1|-
TGCGCCAGCAGCCCCTCCCGGGGAGGTGGGAGCACAGATACGCAGTATTTT
CASSPSRGGGSTDTQYF
>TRBJ2-7|14|TRBD1|TRBV5-1|-
TGCGCCAGCAGCTTCGGGACAGGGGCCTACGAGCAGTACTTC
CASSFGTGAYEQYF
>TRBJ2-3|18|TRBD2|TRBV13|-
TGTGCCAGCAGCCCGCCGGGACTAGCGGGACGGGGCACAGATACGCAGTATTTT
CASSPPGLAGRGTDTQYF
>TRBJ2-7|15|TRBD1|TRBV4-2|-
TGTGCCAGCAGCCAAGAGACAGGGGGCGCGGGAGAGCAGTACTTC
CASSQETGGAGEQYF
>TRBJ2-3|11|-|TRBV6-1|once
TGTGCCAGCAGTAGCGCAGATACGCAGTATTTT
CASSSADTQYF
>TRBJ2-2|13|-|TRBV27|-
TGTGCCAGCAGTTTCGGGGTTCCCGGGGAGCTGTTTTTT
CASSFGVPGELFF
>TRBJ1-5|14|-|TRBV28|-
TGTGCCAGCAAATTTATTTCGCCTGGGCTGCCCCAGCATTTT
CASKFISPGLPQHF
>TRBJ2-7|11|-|TRBV7-2|-
TGTGCCAGCAGCCCCTCTTACGAGCAGTACTTC
CASSPSYEQYF
>TRBJ2-2|14|TRBD1|TRBV4-1|-
TGCGCCAGCACTGGGACAGGGACCACCGGGGAGCTGTTTTTT
CASTGTGTTGELFF
>TRBJ2-1|15|-|TRBV7-7|-
TGTGCCAGCAGCTTATCGTCTAGCTCCTACAATGAGCAGTTCTTC
CASSLSSSSYNEQFF
>TRBJ2-3|12|-|TRBV9|-
TGTGCCAGCAGCGTAGACGAGGATACGCAGTATTTT
CASSVDEDTQYF
>TRBJ2-1|16|TRBD1|TRBV11-2|-
TGTGCCAGCAGCTTCGGACAGGGTGGGCATCGGGCGGAGCAGTTCTTC
CASSFGQGGHRAEQFF
>TRBJ2-5|15|-|TRBV6-5|-
TGTGCCAGCAGTTACTCGGCGGGGAATCAAGAGACCCAGTACTTC
CASSYSAGNQETQYF
>TRBJ2-2|15|-|TRBV2|-
TGTGCCAGCTTGCCTACAGGGCCCCTCACCGGGGAGCTGTTTTTT
CASLPTGPLTGELFF
>TRBJ2-7|11|-|TRBV5-1|few
TGCGCCAGCAGCTTGGGAGGGGACAAGTACTTC
CASSLGGDKYF
>TRBJ2-5|16|TRBD2|TRBV29-1|-
TGCAGCGTTGACCTTCCGCTAGCGGGAGCGCGGGAGACCCAGTACTTC
CSVDLPLAGARETQYF
>TRBJ2-5|15|-|TRBV6-1|-
TGTGCCAGCTCCCCCCAAGCCTGGGCCCAAGAGACCCAGTACTTC
CASSPQAWAQETQYF